One and the same sample provided the 11 T cell receptor beta chains below, sequenced in a study of T cell responses to AZD1222 COVID-19 vaccine. Sequencing used immunoSEQ multiplex PCR; TCRdb keeps in-frame clones, though not all of them. There are some 120,000 clones in the sample; 88% occur only once, and roughly 4% lies in the top ten. Here the sequenced sample was peripheral blood, taken on day 0 of AZD1222 vaccination. Every receptor here comes from an adult in good health.

The chain employs TRBV9 and TRBJ2-7, with TRBD1 identical over 8 bases. The CDR3 spans 15 residues. Trimming cost V 0 bases and J 2 bases; bases outside gene matches: 4. The V gene's germline CDR1 is SGDLS and CDR2 YYNGEE. The CDR3 DNA reads as TGTGCCAGCAGCGTAGAGGGACAGGACACCTACGAGCAGTACTTC. Protein sequence: CASSVEGQDTYEQYF.

This clone was seen a handful of times. V usage is TRBV28 and J usage is TRBJ1-4, with a tentative D call TRBD1 (5 bases). V gave up 6 bases and J gave up 8 bases, with 16 bases separating them. The germline gives CDR1 MDHEN, CDR2 SYDVKM. The CDR3 is 14 amino acids. CDR3 in amino acids: CASSLGGFGEKLFF. For the CDR3, the DNA is TGTGCCAGCAGCTTGGGGGGGTTCGGGGAAAAACTGTTTTTT.

The gene calls are TRBV20-1 and TRBJ2-1, with 10 bases lining up with TRBD2. Germline-derived CDR1 and CDR2 are DFQATT and SNEGSKA (reference sequence). The CDR3 is 16 residues long. V dropped 3 bases and J dropped 6; count of bases not matched to a gene: 11. Written as DNA, the CDR3 is TGCAGTGCTAGTATCGGTCGGCTAGCGGGAGCCAATGAGCAGTTCTTC. Translation: CSASIGRLAGANEQFF.

The chain recombines TRBV5-1 with TRBJ2-5; 8 bases are shared with TRBD2. The junction had 7 bases not matched to a gene; V was cut back by 1 base and J by 5 bases. Germline loops: CDR1 SGHRS, CDR2 YFSETQ. This CDR3 region has 15 residues. This chain's CDR3 is CASSLTSGRRETQYF. The CDR3 bases are TGCGCCAGCAGCTTGACGAGCGGGAGACGGGAGACCCAGTACTTC.

The CDR3 DNA is TGTGCCAGCAGTTGGCGGACAGGGCCTGGCGAGCAGTACTTC. This codes for CASSWRTGPGEQYF. The V and J genes are TRBV6-5 and TRBJ2-7; 8 bases fit TRBD1. The V and J ends lost 4 bases and 6 bases, in that order; junction bases with no gene match: 8. Germline CDR1 and CDR2: MNHEY and SVGAGI. The CDR3 spans 14 residues.

The sample holds a few counts of this clone. This chain connects TRBV3-1 (or the pseudogene TRBV3-2) to TRBJ2-6; D is ambiguous. V was cut by 4 bases and J by 0 bases, with 7 bases left in between. Germline CDR1 LGHDT, CDR2 YNNKEL (reference sequence). The CDR3 contains 15 residues. CDR3 region: CASSPEVSGANVLTF. The CDR3 region has the DNA TGTGCCAGCAGCCCAGAAGTCTCTGGGGCCAACGTCCTGACTTTC.

The gene calls are TRBV6-5 and TRBJ2-7; 10 nucleotides line up with TRBD1. V gave up 10 bases and J gave up 3 bases; unmatched junction bases: 6. Germline CDR1 MNHEY, CDR2 SVGAGI. CDR3 length: 13 amino acids. CDR3 sequence reads: CATKGTGDYEQYF. The DNA for the CDR3 is TGTGCCACCAAGGGGACAGGGGACTACGAGCAGTACTTC.

This chain links TRBV11-3 with TRBJ2-3; D perhaps matches TRBD1 (5 bases). V gave up 4 bases and J gave up 1 base, with 9 bases separating them. The CDR3 consists of 14 residues. Germline loops: CDR1 SGHNT, CDR2 YENEEA. CDR3 region: CASSSLGGTDTQYF. In DNA, the CDR3 is TGTGCCAGCAGCTCGTTAGGGGGCACAGATACGCAGTATTTT.

CDR3 sequence: CASSEWDSSNTEAFF. The CDR3 DNA reads TGCGCCAGCAGCGAATGGGACAGTTCGAACACTGAAGCTTTCTTT. The chain links TRBV5-1 to TRBJ1-1; 7 bases map to TRBD1. This CDR3 comprises 15 residues. Per the germline V gene, CDR1 is SGHRS and CDR2 is YFSETQ. The ends lost 4 bases at V and 1 base at J; junction bases unmatched: 7.

V gene TRBV28 combines with J gene TRBJ2-1; a weak D match, TRBD2 (5 bases). Trimming stripped 7 bases from V and 8 bases from J, with 12 bases between. This CDR3 spans 12 amino acids. From germline, CDR1 is MDHEN and CDR2 SYDVKM. The chain's CDR3 is CASTTSFYEQFF. As DNA, the CDR3 is TGTGCCAGCACCACTAGTTTCTATGAGCAGTTCTTC.

V gene TRBV28 combines with J gene TRBJ1-1, with D hard to call. The CDR3 is 14 residues long. Trimming shortened V by 0 bases and J by 2 bases, and 7 bases separated the two germline ends. In germline, CDR1 is MDHEN, CDR2 SYDVKM. The CDR3 coding sequence is TGTGCCAGCAGTTTATGGGCAGGAAACACTGAAGCTTTCTTT. Its translation is CASSLWAGNTEAFF.